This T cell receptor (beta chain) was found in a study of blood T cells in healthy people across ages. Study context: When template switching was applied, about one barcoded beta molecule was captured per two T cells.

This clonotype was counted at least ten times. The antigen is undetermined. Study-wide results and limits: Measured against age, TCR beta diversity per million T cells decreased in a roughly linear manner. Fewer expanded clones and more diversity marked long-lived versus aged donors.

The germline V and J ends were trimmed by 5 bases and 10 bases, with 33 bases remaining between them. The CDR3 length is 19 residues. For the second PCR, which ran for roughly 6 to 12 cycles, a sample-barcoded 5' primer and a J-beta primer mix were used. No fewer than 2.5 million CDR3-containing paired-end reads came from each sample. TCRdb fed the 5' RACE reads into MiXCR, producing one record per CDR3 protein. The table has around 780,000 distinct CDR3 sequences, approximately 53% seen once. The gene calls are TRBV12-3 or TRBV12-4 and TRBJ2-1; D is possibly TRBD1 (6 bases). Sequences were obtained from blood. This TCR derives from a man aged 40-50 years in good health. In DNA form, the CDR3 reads TGTGCCAGCAGTCTCGAAGGGACATTTGCCTTCTCGTATGAATCGGAGCAGTTCTTC. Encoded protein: CASSLEGTFAFSYESEQFF.